The 26 T cell receptor beta chains below come from one sample, sequenced in a study of cytomegalovirus exposure and HLA in healthy donors. It was with 60 Vbeta and 13 Jbeta primers that the PCR ran. Sequencing was performed with immunoSEQ multiplex PCR; in TCRdb, only in-frame clones are kept and a portion is missing. The data show some 110,000 clones, 70% seen once. Sequencing was carried out using PBMCs. These receptors were collected from a man younger than 45 in good health and CMV-seropositive.

The genes are TRBV6-4 and TRBJ2-1; 8 positions agree with TRBD1. The CDR3 extends over 14 amino acids. V was pared by 4 bases and J by 9 bases, with 8 bases of the junction left unmatched. The germline V gene has CDR1 MRHNA and CDR2 SNTAGT. The CDR3 is CASSVARGRGEQFF. The CDR3 bases are TGTGCCAGCAGTGTGGCCAGGGGGCGCGGTGAGCAGTTCTTC.

The chain is built from TRBV19 and TRBJ2-7, with 8 bases lining up with TRBD1. J gave up 1 base and V 0 bases, and 5 bases lay outside the gene matches. The CDR3 contains 16 residues. The germline gives CDR1 LNHDA, CDR2 SQIVND (reference sequence). In DNA form, the CDR3 reads TGTGCCAGTAGTATAGATCTAGGACAGGGTTCCTACGAGCAGTACTTC. It specifies CASSIDLGQGSYEQYF.

V gene TRBV14 combines with J gene TRBJ2-6, with 7 bases aligning to TRBD2. J was trimmed by 3 bases and V by 4 bases; bases with no gene match: 6. The germline gives CDR1 SGHDN, CDR2 FVKESK. The CDR3 is 16 amino acids. CDR3 residues: CASSPWGGSGANVLTF. The CDR3 nucleotides are TGTGCCAGCAGCCCGTGGGGGGGGAGTGGGGCCAACGTCCTGACTTTC.

V gene TRBV7-9 combines with J gene TRBJ1-1; D is perhaps TRBD1 (6 bases). CDR1 SEHNR and CDR2 FQNEAQ come from the germline V gene (reference sequence). The CDR3 runs 13 residues. The germline V and J ends were trimmed by 1 base and 9 bases, with 12 bases remaining between them. The CDR3 DNA sequence: TGTGCCAGCAGCTTAGGACAGGTGAACAAAGCTTTCTTT. Amino acid sequence: CASSLGQVNKAFF.

V gene TRBV5-8 combines with J gene TRBJ1-1; D call uncertain. The V gene lost 6 bases and the J gene lost 4 bases, with 16 bases spanning the gap. This CDR3 has 14 residues. Germline loops: CDR1 SGHTS, CDR2 YDEGEE. The CDR3 bases are TGTGCCAGCACCCCGGCGGGTCTAGCCACTGAAGCTTTCTTT. Translating it yields CASTPAGLATEAFF.

The chain recombines TRBV30 with TRBJ2-3, with TRBD2 identical over 13 bases. Trimming cost V 4 bases and J 4 bases; bases outside gene matches: 5. The CDR3 is made up of 15 amino acids. Germline CDR1 reads GTSNPN; CDR2 reads SVGIG (reference sequence). This chain's CDR3 is CAWTQGLAGSDTQYF. The CDR3 DNA reads TGTGCCTGGACTCAGGGACTAGCGGGGTCAGATACGCAGTATTTT.

Only a few counts were recorded for this clone. V gene TRBV2 combines with J gene TRBJ2-7; 7 bases fit TRBD2. Trimming at V came to 3 bases and at J to 3 bases, leaving 8 bases not matched to a gene. Germline V gene lookup returns CDR1 SNHLY and CDR2 FYNNEI. The CDR3 is 15 amino acids. CDR3 in amino acids: CASSEKSGTRYEQYF. CDR3 coding DNA: TGTGCCAGCAGTGAGAAAAGCGGGACCCGCTACGAGCAGTACTTC.

This rearrangement joins TRBV5-6 to TRBJ1-2, with D possibly being TRBD1 (6 bases). Trimming stripped 5 bases from V and 4 bases from J, with 12 bases between. This CDR3 contains 13 residues. Germline V gives CDR1 SGHDT, CDR2 YYEEEE. The DNA for the CDR3 is TGTGCCAGCAGTTCAGGGGCCCCCTATGGCTACACCTTC. It is translated as CASSSGAPYGYTF.

This chain connects TRBV11-3 to TRBJ2-7; possible D gene TRBD2, 6 bases. With 3 bases removed from V and 4 bases from J, the gap between germline ends came to 13 bases. Germline lookup yields CDR1 SGHNT and CDR2 YENEEA. The CDR3 consists of 14 residues. This chain's CDR3 is CASSLSGQNYEQYF. As DNA, the CDR3 is TGTGCCAGCAGCTTGAGCGGGCAGAATTACGAGCAGTACTTC.

The gene calls are TRBV5-5 and TRBJ2-7, with D perhaps matching TRBD1 (5 bases). This CDR3 spans 15 amino acids. Trimming shortened V by 0 bases and J by 6 bases, and 16 bases separated the two germline ends. Germline V lookup: CDR1 SGHKS, CDR2 YYEKEE (reference sequence). In nucleotides, the CDR3 is TGTGCCAGCAGCTTGGAACGTGGGGCGGCCACCGAGCAGTACTTC. This translates into CASSLERGAATEQYF.

The chain carries TRBV5-1 and TRBJ2-7; 15 bases agree with TRBD2. The V gene end was trimmed by 0 bases and the J gene end by 7 bases; junction bases not matched to a gene: 11. The CDR3 is made up of 18 amino acids. In germline, CDR1 is SGHRS, CDR2 YFSETQ. The CDR3 loop is CASSLVLGLAGGLGEQYF. The CDR3 coding sequence is TGCGCCAGCAGCTTGGTGTTGGGACTAGCGGGGGGACTTGGGGAGCAGTACTTC.

The chain has TRBV9 and TRBJ2-1; 8 nucleotides line up with TRBD1. This CDR3 region has 16 residues. CDR1 is SGDLS, CDR2 YYNGEE, per germline. J was trimmed by 1 base and V by 0 bases; bases with no gene match: 3. CDR3 region: CASSVVGQGSYNEQFF. CDR3 in DNA: TGTGCCAGCAGCGTAGTTGGACAGGGATCCTACAATGAGCAGTTCTTC. The full variable domain, completed using reference TRBV9 and TRBJ2-1, is DSGVTQTPKHLITATGQRVTLRCSPRSGDLSVYWYQQSLDQGLQFLIQYYNGEERAKGNILERFSAQQFPDLHSELNLSSLELGDSALYFCASSVVGQGSYNEQFFGPGTRLTVL.

This clone appeared once. The chain couples TRBV7-2 to TRBJ1-2, with 8 bases aligning to TRBD1. The V gene's germline CDR1 is SGHTA and CDR2 FQGNSA. CDR3 length equals 14 residues. J lost 6 bases, V lost 5 bases, and 8 bases had no gene match. The CDR3 DNA follows: TGTGCCAGCAGCGCCAGGGGGCTCTGGGATGGCTACACCTTC. Amino acid sequence: CASSARGLWDGYTF.

The V gene is TRBV15, the J gene TRBJ1-5; tentative D call: TRBD1 (5 bases). The CDR3 runs 15 residues. Germline V gene sequence: CDR1 LNHNV, CDR2 YYDKDF (reference sequence). Trimming removed 1 base at V and 1 base at J, with 8 bases between. The CDR3 nucleotides read TGTGCCACCAGCAGAGCGGGACTGAGCAATCAGCCCCAGCATTTT. This sequence encodes CATSRAGLSNQPQHF.

The rearrangement uses TRBV28 and TRBJ2-3; 7 bases agree with TRBD1. The germline V gene encodes CDR1 MDHEN and CDR2 SYDVKM. Trimming at V came to 6 bases and at J to 12 bases, leaving 9 bases not matched to a gene. The CDR3 length is 12 residues. CDR3 sequence reads: CASSQGQRSQYF. DNA for the CDR3: TGTGCCAGCAGCCAGGGACAGAGGAGCCAGTATTTT.

The chain has TRBV19 and TRBJ2-3, with 7 positions matching TRBD1. V was pared by 4 bases and J by 3 bases, with 1 base of the junction left unmatched. Per the germline V gene, CDR1 is LNHDA and CDR2 is SQIVND (reference sequence). The CDR3 has 13 residues. DNA of the CDR3: TGTGCCAGTAGTAAGACAGGGACAGATACGCAGTATTTT. Protein product: CASSKTGTDTQYF.

The J gene is TRBJ2-3, the V gene TRBV6-1; 9 bases align to TRBD2. Germline V gene sequence: CDR1 MNHNS, CDR2 SASEGT. Trimming at V came to 2 bases and at J to 4 bases, leaving 1 base not matched to a gene. The CDR3 is 14 residues long. The CDR3 bases are TGTGCCAGCAGTGAACTAGCGGGGCCAGATACGCAGTATTTT. It specifies CASSELAGPDTQYF.

J is TRBJ2-7 and V is TRBV7-2, with TRBD2 identical over 11 bases. Germline V gene data show CDR1 as SGHTA and CDR2 as FQGNSA. The CDR3 consists of 15 residues. J was trimmed by 6 bases and V by 5 bases; bases with no gene match: 9. CDR3 sequence reads: CASSGSGGAVGEQYF. In nucleotides, the CDR3 is TGTGCCAGCAGCGGTAGCGGGGGGGCCGTTGGCGAGCAGTACTTC.

The chain combines TRBV6-1 with TRBJ2-5, with 7 bases that match TRBD2. The J segment lost 5 bases and the V segment lost 1 base, leaving 7 bases of the junction unmatched. CDR1 and CDR2 from the germline V gene are MNHNS and SASEGT. The CDR3 totals 15 residues. The DNA for the CDR3 is TGTGCCAGCAGTGAAGAGGCCGGGGGGTTGGAGACCCAGTACTTC. Translating it yields CASSEEAGGLETQYF.

To note about this clone: The limits of the CDR3 on the DNA are not certain, so only TCRdb's listed CDR3 is given. The chain couples TRBV12-5 to TRBJ1-2; the table names TRBD1, a call not compared with the DNA. In germline, CDR1 is LGHNT, CDR2 FRNRAP. The CDR3 extends over 15 residues, inclusive of both ends. Here the CDR3 reads CASGFFGHFEDGYTF.

The chain carries TRBV5-6 and TRBJ2-3, with D tentatively TRBD1 (6 bases). This CDR3 region has 12 residues. Germline CDR1 SGHDT, CDR2 YYEEEE. V was trimmed by 4 bases and J by 7 bases, leaving 10 bases between them. CDR3 bases: TGTGCCAGCAGCGCCAGGGGATATACGCAGTATTTT. It codes for CASSARGYTQYF.

The V and J genes are TRBV7-2 and TRBJ2-4, with D possibly being TRBD2 (6 bases). Germline V gives CDR1 SGHTA, CDR2 FQGNSA. Trimming shortened V by 2 bases and J by 6 bases, and 26 bases separated the two germline ends. The CDR3 loop spans 19 amino acids. Here the CDR3 DNA reads TGTGCCAGCAGCTTATACGGAACCGGGAGAGGCGGGCTCCGAAACATTCAGTACTTC. Its translation is CASSLYGTGRGGLRNIQYF.

This clone was recorded only once. This chain links TRBV29-1 with TRBJ1-2; 10 nucleotides line up with TRBD1. V gave up 2 bases and J gave up 5 bases; unmatched junction bases: 8. CDR1 SQVTM and CDR2 ANQGSEA come from the germline V gene. This CDR3 has 15 residues. In DNA, the CDR3 is TGCAGCGTTGAACAAGGACAGGGGGGTGGATATGGCTACACCTTC. The encoded protein is CSVEQGQGGGYGYTF.

The CDR3 bases are TGCAGCGGTTTGCATGACAGCTACGAGCAGTACTTC. It codes for CSGLHDSYEQYF. The V and J genes are TRBV29-1 and TRBJ2-5, with D tentatively TRBD1 (5 bases). With the DNA end fitting TRBJ2-7 better, the J assignment may be wrong. The CDR3 loop spans 12 amino acids. CDR1 is SQVTM and CDR2 is ANQGSEA in the germline V gene.

The V gene is TRBV7-2, the J gene TRBJ2-1; D is unresolved. The CDR3 spans 13 residues. Germline-derived CDR1 and CDR2 are SGHTA and FQGNSA. The germline V and J ends were trimmed by 5 bases and 9 bases, with 14 bases remaining between them. The CDR3 reads CASSQYQEGEQFF. Written as DNA, the CDR3 is TGTGCCAGCAGCCAATATCAGGAAGGTGAGCAGTTCTTC.

J is TRBJ2-7 and V is TRBV21-1; the DNA was not compared with TRBD2, the D call given in the table. TRBV21-1 is labeled a pseudogene. The CDR3 length is 17 residues. In DNA, the CDR3 is TGTGCCATCCATACGCCGGGACTAGCGGGGGGGGTCGGGGAGCAGTACTTC. Its translation: CAIHTPGLAGGVGEQYF.